Each of the 8 T cell receptor beta chains below was sequenced from the same sample in a study of blood T cells in healthy people across ages. Sample-barcoded 5' priming and a J-beta primer mix drove a second PCR of about 6 to 11 cycles. Each CDR3 protein is one row after TCRdb ran MiXCR on the 5' RACE reads. The table shows hundreds of thousands of distinct CDR3 sequences, with about 30% occurring only once. Sequenced material: blood. Receptors were obtained from a woman aged 80 or over in good health.

V is TRBV12-3 or TRBV12-4 and J is TRBJ2-1, with D possibly matching TRBD1 (5 bases). V lost 1 base to trimming and J lost 0 bases, with 10 bases between them. This CDR3 has 16 amino acids. Here the CDR3 reads CASSLGGRVSYNEQFF. The CDR3 region has the DNA TGTGCCAGCAGTTTAGGGGGCAGGGTCTCCTACAATGAGCAGTTCTTC.

This clonotype was seen repeatedly, ten times or more. J is TRBJ1-2 and V is TRBV3-1; D possibly corresponds to TRBD1 (6 bases). Germline loops: CDR1 LGHDT, CDR2 YNNKEL (reference sequence). Between the trimmed V and J ends, which lost 4 bases and 5 bases, there was a span of 14 bases. CDR3 size: 14 residues. The CDR3, as DNA: TGTGCCAGCAGCCGGACAGATCGGGGGTATGGCTACACCTTC. Amino acid sequence: CASSRTDRGYGYTF.

This clonotype was observed many times. The chain has TRBV4-1 and TRBJ1-2, with D perhaps matching TRBD1 (6 bases). Trimming took 1 base from V and 2 from J, leaving 17 bases between them. The CDR3 runs to 17 residues. Germline V gene lookup returns CDR1 MGHRA and CDR2 YSYEKL. CDR3 nucleotides: TGCGCCAGCAGCCAAGGAAATGATCTGGGGGCCAACTATGGCTACACCTTC. Protein product: CASSQGNDLGANYGYTF.

V usage is TRBV20-1 and J usage is TRBJ2-4; the match to TRBD2 covers 8 bases. The germline V gene has CDR1 DFQATT and CDR2 SNEGSKA (reference sequence). V trimming: 3 bases; J trimming: 2 bases; junction bases outside the gene matches: 9. CDR3 length: 16 amino acids. CDR3 sequence: CSASHPGGWTKNIQYF. Here the CDR3 DNA reads TGCAGTGCTAGTCACCCGGGAGGGTGGACCAAAAACATTCAGTACTTC.

This clonotype showed up just a few times. The J gene is TRBJ1-1, the V gene TRBV3-1, with D hard to call. The CDR3 contains 15 residues. Per the germline V gene, CDR1 is LGHDT and CDR2 is YNNKEL (reference sequence). V was pared by 1 base and J by 4 bases, with 13 bases between. Here the CDR3 reads CASSQVPVPGTEAFF. CDR3 DNA sequence: TGTGCCAGCAGCCAAGTTCCGGTGCCTGGCACTGAAGCTTTCTTT.

Comments on this clonotype: A single base separates this from a much larger clone, so it may be a read error. V usage is TRBV6-6 and J usage is TRBJ2-1; 8 bases match TRBD1. V was pared by 2 bases and J by 4 bases, with 1 base of the junction left unmatched. The CDR3 extends over 14 amino acids. Germline CDR1 MNHNY, CDR2 SVGAGI (reference sequence). The CDR3 is CASSYGTGYNEQFF. CDR3 sequence (DNA): TGTGCCAGCAGTTACGGGACAGGTTACAATGAGCAGTTCTTC.

This clonotype was detected ten times or more. The gene calls are TRBV3-1 and TRBJ2-7; D call uncertain. V was shortened by 1 base and J by 6 bases, with 10 bases between the two germline ends. This CDR3 has 13 amino acids. The germline gives CDR1 LGHDT, CDR2 YNNKEL (reference sequence). The CDR3 protein is CASSQVRAVEQYF. The CDR3 nucleotides read TGTGCCAGCAGCCAAGTACGCGCGGTCGAGCAGTACTTC.

There are a few counts of this clonotype. With a much larger clone just one base away, this may be a read error. The CDR3 here is CASSRGTGYNEQFF. CDR3 sequence (DNA): TGTGCCAGCAGTAGGGGGACAGGCTACAATGAGCAGTTCTTC. This rearrangement joins TRBV6-4 to TRBJ2-1; TRBD1 matches at 8 bases. The V gene end was trimmed by 5 bases and the J gene end by 3 bases; junction bases not matched to a gene: 3. CDR3 length: 14 amino acids. Germline CDR1 is MRHNA and CDR2 is SNTAGT.